This TCR beta chain was captured in a study of CD8 T cells in Susac syndrome. From germline, CDR1 is LGHDT and CDR2 YNNKEL (reference sequence). This CDR3 has 14 amino acids. V lost 3 bases and J lost 3, with 9 bases in between. General observations from the study: Individuals included in the TCR sequencing and HLA analysis were acknowledged by the study to be relatively few in number.

In the case of this clonotype: What it recognizes is unknown.

Bulk CD8+ and CD4+ cells came from magnetic negative isolation; CD8+ TEMRA by FACS. A quantity of about 0.5 to 1 ug RNA underwent reverse transcription using random hexamers. An immunoSEQ multiplex PCR generated amplified TCR beta CDR3 products spanning 54 Vbeta and 13 Jbeta. TCRdb re-called the immunoSEQ multiplex PCR reads through MiXCR, storing one row per CDR3 protein. The top ten clones hold 0.1% of a sample with about 200,000 distinct CDR3 sequences, 85% to 95% of them seen once. The genes are TRBV3-1 and TRBJ1-5, with D unclear. The sample was CD4+ T cells from PBMCs. The TCR comes from a human donor in good health. For the CDR3, the DNA is TGTGCCAGCAGCCACTCCCTCCCCAATCAGCCCCAGCATTTT. It specifies CASSHSLPNQPQHF.